This T cell receptor beta chain emerged from a study of T cell changes during pregnancy in multiple sclerosis. This CDR3 spans 17 amino acids. Generated by immunoSEQ multiplex PCR, the TCRdb table keeps only in-frame clones and is missing some. The data show 70,000 to 85,000 clones, with 92% seen just once and more than 1.4% held by the top ten. V and J are TRBV21-1 and TRBJ2-7; the tabulated D call, TRBD1, remains unverified against the DNA. TRBV21-1 is a known pseudogene. This sequence originates from a female donor with multiple sclerosis, enrolled in a pregnancy study. The material sequenced was peripheral blood, taken before pregnancy. The CDR3 loop reads CASSPPCWAAKSYEQYF. DNA of the CDR3: TGTGCCAGCAGCCCTCCTTGTTGGGCAGCTAAATCCTACGAGCAGTACTTC.